The T cell receptor beta chain described here comes from a study of blood T cell repertoires in COVID-19. The ends lost 0 bases at V and 5 bases at J; junction bases unmatched: 17. CDR1 SGHDN and CDR2 FVKESK come from the germline V gene. This CDR3 is built from 19 residues. Here immunoSEQ multiplex PCR was the method, and the copy in TCRdb shows in-frame clones only, minus some. The table lists about 470,000 clones, around 87% of them singletons, with under 0.75% in the top ten. This chain uses TRBV14 with TRBJ2-5, with TRBD2 matching over 8 bases. The specimen sequenced was PBMCs or T cells enriched from blood (not recorded which). This clonotype was obtained from a woman between 18 and 30 years old who had recovered from COVID-19. The CDR3 nucleotides read TGTGCCAGCAGCCAAGAGGGTGTTTACGAGCGGGGGTTTCCCGAGACCCAGTACTTC. Translating it yields CASSQEGVYERGFPETQYF.